This entry lists 12 T cell receptor beta chains sequenced from one sample in a study of T cell responses to AZD1222 COVID-19 vaccine. Some clones are missing from TCRdb's copy, which holds only in-frame ones; the method was immunoSEQ multiplex PCR. The data contain over 50,000 clones, around 81% of them singletons. The material sequenced was peripheral blood, taken 28 days after the second AZD1222 dose. The receptors come from an adult who received the AZD1222 COVID-19 vaccine.

This clone appeared a few times. The chain joins TRBV9 to TRBJ1-4, with D hard to call. CDR1 SGDLS and CDR2 YYNGEE come from the germline V gene. V lost 3 bases to trimming and J lost 3 bases, with 12 bases between them. The CDR3 length is 15 residues. The CDR3 reads CASSAGGSSNEKLFF. CDR3 nucleotide sequence: TGTGCCAGCAGCGCTGGAGGATCCTCTAATGAAAAACTGTTTTTT. The whole variable domain, remainder taken from reference TRBV9 and TRBJ1-4, is DSGVTQTPKHLITATGQRVTLRCSPRSGDLSVYWYQQSLDQGLQFLIQYYNGEERAKGNILERFSAQQFPDLHSELNLSSLELGDSALYFCASSAGGSSNEKLFFGSGTQLSVL.

V usage is TRBV7-8 and J usage is TRBJ2-1; 7 nucleotides agree with TRBD1. J lost 10 bases, V lost 5 bases, and 5 bases had no gene match. CDR3 length equals 12 residues. CDR1 and CDR2 from the germline V gene are SGHVS and FQNEAQ. The CDR3 sequence: CASSLTGWEQFF. CDR3 in DNA: TGTGCCAGCAGCCTGACAGGGTGGGAGCAGTTCTTC.

The V and J genes are TRBV2 and TRBJ2-5; D is perhaps TRBD2 (6 bases). V was trimmed by 9 bases and J by 7 bases, leaving 12 bases between them. In germline, CDR1 is SNHLY, CDR2 FYNNEI. There are 11 residues in the CDR3. The CDR3 region has the DNA TGTGCCAGGGGGACTCCGGGGACCCAGTACTTC. Its translation is CARGTPGTQYF.

The chain carries TRBV19 and TRBJ2-5, with TRBD2 matching over 10 bases. The CDR3 contains 14 residues. Germline lookup yields CDR1 LNHDA and CDR2 SQIVND (reference sequence). V lost 5 bases to trimming and J lost 5 bases; unmatched junction nucleotides: 5. The CDR3 DNA follows: TGTGCCAGTAGTCAAGCGGGAGGGCCCGAGACCCAGTACTTC. Amino acid sequence: CASSQAGGPETQYF.

This clone was found a few times. An end of the junction differs from the germline gene, which may be a read error. The chain combines TRBV7-8 with TRBJ2-1; 13 positions agree with TRBD2. Per germline, CDR1 SGHVS and CDR2 FQNEAQ. This CDR3 has 15 residues. In nucleotides, the CDR3 is TGTGCCAGCAGCTCCCAAACCGGACTAGCGGGAGACTTCATCTTC. Its protein is CASSSQTGLAGDFIF.

The chain couples TRBV2 to TRBJ2-1, with 8 bases that match TRBD2. CDR3 size: 15 residues. With 7 bases clipped from V and 5 bases from J, the junction kept 10 bases outside the gene matches. The germline V gene has CDR1 SNHLY and CDR2 FYNNEI. CDR3 sequence (DNA): TGTGCCAGCAAGGGGGTAGCGGGACAAGACAATGAGCAGTTCTTC. Residues: CASKGVAGQDNEQFF.

The chain uses TRBV7-8 and TRBJ2-1, with D tentatively TRBD2 (6 bases). Between the trimmed V and J ends, which lost 1 base and 6 bases, there was a span of 19 bases. The CDR3 is 17 amino acids. The germline V gene has CDR1 SGHVS and CDR2 FQNEAQ. CDR3 residues: CASSLEPLAGRANEQFF. The CDR3 coding sequence is TGTGCCAGCAGCTTAGAACCACTAGCCGGACGGGCCAATGAGCAGTTCTTC.

V usage is TRBV7-2 and J usage is TRBJ1-4; 10 positions match TRBD1. J gave up 7 bases and V 6 bases, and 8 bases lay outside the gene matches. From germline, CDR1 is SGHTA and CDR2 FQGNSA. CDR3 length equals 15 residues. CDR3 protein: CASRPDRGRGEKLFF. DNA of the CDR3: TGTGCCAGCAGACCCGACAGGGGGCGCGGTGAAAAACTGTTTTTT.

This chain uses TRBV18 with TRBJ1-2; D unclear. Germline CDR1 is KGHSH and CDR2 is LQKENI. This CDR3 comprises 11 residues. The V end lost 2 bases, the J end lost 8 bases, and 6 bases lay between the germline ends. The CDR3 loop is CASSPKEGYTF. The CDR3 DNA sequence: TGTGCCAGCTCACCAAAAGAGGGCTACACCTTC.

The chain has TRBV16 and TRBJ1-1; no firm D call. The CDR3 spans 12 residues. V was shortened by 2 bases and J by 6 bases, with 7 bases between the two germline ends. CDR1 and CDR2 (germline): KGHSY, FQNENV. DNA for the CDR3: TGTGCCAGCAGCCAAGCGCGGGCTGAAGCTTTCTTT. Its translation is CASSQARAEAFF.

The genes are TRBV11-3 and TRBJ2-3; the D call may be TRBD1 or TRBD2 (5 bases each). V was clipped by 2 bases and J by 2 bases, with 17 bases between them. The CDR3 is 17 amino acids. Germline V gene lookup returns CDR1 SGHNT and CDR2 YENEEA. CDR3 loop: CASSLRQGPTYTDTQYF. As DNA, the CDR3 is TGTGCCAGCAGCTTAAGGCAGGGACCTACATACACAGATACGCAGTATTTT.

The chain employs TRBV2 and TRBJ1-5, with unresolved D. There are 12 residues in the CDR3. Germline CDR1 SNHLY, CDR2 FYNNEI. Between the trimmed V and J ends, which lost 2 bases and 7 bases, there was a span of 6 bases. In DNA, the CDR3 is TGTGCCAGCAGTGAAAACAGCCAGCCCCAGCATTTT. This gives the protein CASSENSQPQHF.